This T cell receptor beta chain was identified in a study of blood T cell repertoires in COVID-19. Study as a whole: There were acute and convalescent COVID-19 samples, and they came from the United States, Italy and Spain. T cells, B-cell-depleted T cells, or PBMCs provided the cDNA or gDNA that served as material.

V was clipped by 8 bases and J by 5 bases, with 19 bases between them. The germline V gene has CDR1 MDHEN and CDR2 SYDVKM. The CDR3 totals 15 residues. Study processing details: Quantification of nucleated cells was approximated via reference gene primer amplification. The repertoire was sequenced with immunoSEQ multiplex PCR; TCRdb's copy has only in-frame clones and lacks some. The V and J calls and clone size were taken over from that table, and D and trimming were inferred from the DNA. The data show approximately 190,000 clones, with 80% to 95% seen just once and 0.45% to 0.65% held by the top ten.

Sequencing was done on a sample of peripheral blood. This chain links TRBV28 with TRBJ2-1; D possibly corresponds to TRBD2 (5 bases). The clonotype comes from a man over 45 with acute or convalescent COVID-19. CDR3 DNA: TGTGCCAGCGGACTTTCGGGGTCGACGAACAATGAGCAGTTCTTC. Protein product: CASGLSGSTNNEQFF.